Reported below is one T cell receptor beta chain. The authors ran a second PCR of about 7 to 11 cycles using a sample-barcoded 5' primer and a J-beta primer mix. MiXCR was run by TCRdb on the 5' RACE reads, yielding one entry per CDR3 protein. The profile shows about 1.4 million distinct CDR3 sequences, almost 60% of them singletons. This record belongs to a study of blood T cells in healthy people across ages. Germline-derived CDR1 and CDR2 are SNHLY and FYNNEI. CDR3 length equals 19 residues. J was trimmed by 3 bases and V by 4 bases; bases with no gene match: 15. This sequence joins TRBV2 and TRBJ2-4; 10 bases line up with TRBD1. This TCR was sampled from a man between 18 and 29 years old in good health. The sequenced sample consisted of blood. CDR3 nucleotide sequence: TGTGCCAGCAGTGGAAGAGCCGGGACAGGGGATGACGGCAAAAACATTCAGTACTTC. Its protein is CASSGRAGTGDDGKNIQYF.